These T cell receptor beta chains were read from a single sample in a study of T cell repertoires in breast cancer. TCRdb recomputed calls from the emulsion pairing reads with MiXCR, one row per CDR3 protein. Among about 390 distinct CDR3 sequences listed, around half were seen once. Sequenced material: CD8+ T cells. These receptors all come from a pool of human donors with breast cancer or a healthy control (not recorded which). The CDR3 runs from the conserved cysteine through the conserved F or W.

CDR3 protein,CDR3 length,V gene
CASSARKAKEKMFF,14,TRBV7-6
CASSFARDSSYEQYF,15,TRBV28
CASSGKRGERFF,12,TRBV7-6
CASSYDRGMDTQYF,14,TRBV7-2
CASRLGTSGMGTDMQYF,17,TRBV6-6
CASSLGGLGGELFF,14,TRBV28
CASRADRAELFF,12,TRBV10-1
CASSFWRGAIWNEQFF,16,TRBV7-2
CASNRRARNKEQFF,14,TRBV6-1
CASSPDSGANVLTF,14,TRBV7-6
CASSPDRARYEQYF,14,TRBV6-1
CASSRQGRGYTF,12,TRBV19
CASRTQGNTGELFF,14,TRBV27
CASSLARADGTDTQYF,16,TRBV7-6
CASSLGVQRGMGGNEQFF,18,TRBV12-3/TRBV12-4
CASSSPEGQAGFYGYTF,17,TRBV7-6